This T cell receptor beta chain emerged from a study of shared clonotypes between healthy human individuals. The wider study: Every donor yielded three CD4 naive, three CD4 memory, two CD8 naive and one CD8 memory plate.

Profiled with immunoSEQ multiplex PCR; TCRdb holds only in-frame clones, not every one. The sample lists about 79,000 clones, about 63% occurring once. Every donor was a Caucasian adult from Nashville, Tennessee. The study's findings and limits: Naive subsets, compared against memory subsets, generally had larger estimated richness values.

Notes on this clone: The antigen remains undetermined.

This receptor was identified in a man aged 25-45 years in good health. Sequencing used memory CD8+ T cells sorted from blood. Subset of the sample: CD45RO+ cells pooled with CCR7-negative TemRA cells.

The CDR3 sequence is CASSPKYRATDTQYF. The DNA for the CDR3 is TGTGCCAGCTCACCGAAATACAGGGCCACAGATACGCAGTATTTT. The chain combines TRBV18 with TRBJ2-3, with D tentatively TRBD1 (6 bases). V was cut by 3 bases and J by 2 bases, with 12 bases left in between. The CDR3 sequence is 15 residues long. The V gene's germline CDR1 is KGHSH and CDR2 LQKENI. The whole variable domain, filled in from reference TRBV18 and TRBJ2-3, reads NAGVMQNPRHLVRRRGQEARLRCSPMKGHSHVYWYRQLPEEGLKFMVYLQKENIIDESGMPKERFSAEFPKEGPSILRIQQVVRGDSAAYFCASSPKYRATDTQYFGPGTRLTVL.